The present T cell receptor beta chain was sequenced within a study of T-cell memory formation after mild COVID-19. Study-wide results and caveats: The study found contracting CD4+ clones mainly in CM and EM and contracting CD8+ clones in EMRA. Clones that contracted from day 15 to 85 had balanced CD4/CD8; later expanders were CD4+ biased. Nothing confirmed that second-wave clones peaking on day 37 were specific for SARS-CoV-2.

The CDR3 spans 14 residues. J gave up 5 bases and V 7 bases, and 8 bases lay outside the gene matches. Libraries for TCRalpha and TCRbeta carried sample barcodes and unique molecular identifiers via 5'RACE. Using its own MiXCR run on the 5' RACE reads, TCRdb lists one record per CDR3 protein. The sample shows fewer than 250,000 distinct CDR3 sequences, roughly 30% of them seen only once. On this clonotype: Its antigen remains unidentified.

This TCR was sampled from an adult woman who had mild COVID-19 (a few samples of this study predate the infection). Cell type and time point are not known. The chain carries TRBV12-3 or TRBV12-4 and TRBJ1-1, with 9 bases fitting TRBD1. The sequencing sample was made of PBMCs or a T cell subset sorted from them (not recorded which). In DNA, the CDR3 is TGTGCCAGCACCCAGGACAGGGGATATACTGAAGCTTTCTTT. Protein: CASTQDRGYTEAFF.